The source of this T cell receptor beta chain is a study of human T cells and chemical hapten exposure. Using its own MiXCR run on the RACE reads, TCRdb lists one record per CDR3 protein. The repertoire holds 210,000 or so distinct CDR3 sequences, with under 25% as singletons. This clonotype was detected a few times. Described time point: patch test 3, about 24 weeks after DPC sensitization. Treatment: therapeutic diphenylcyclopropenone sensitization with weekly scalp DPC. The clonotype originates from a woman in her 40s with alopecia areata. Some clones in this sample may be carry-over from other donors' samples. The source was whole blood, collected in connection with sensitization to the hapten diphenylcyclopropenone (DPC).

The CDR3 reads CASGGASAYEQYF. CDR3 nucleotide sequence: TGTGCCAGCGGGGGGGCTAGCGCCTACGAGCAGTACTTC. The genes are TRBV28 and TRBJ2-7; the D gene is possibly TRBD2 (7 bases). Germline V CDR1 and CDR2: MDHEN, SYDVKM. CDR3 size: 13 residues. V lost 8 bases and J 2 bases, leaving 13 bases between the germline ends.